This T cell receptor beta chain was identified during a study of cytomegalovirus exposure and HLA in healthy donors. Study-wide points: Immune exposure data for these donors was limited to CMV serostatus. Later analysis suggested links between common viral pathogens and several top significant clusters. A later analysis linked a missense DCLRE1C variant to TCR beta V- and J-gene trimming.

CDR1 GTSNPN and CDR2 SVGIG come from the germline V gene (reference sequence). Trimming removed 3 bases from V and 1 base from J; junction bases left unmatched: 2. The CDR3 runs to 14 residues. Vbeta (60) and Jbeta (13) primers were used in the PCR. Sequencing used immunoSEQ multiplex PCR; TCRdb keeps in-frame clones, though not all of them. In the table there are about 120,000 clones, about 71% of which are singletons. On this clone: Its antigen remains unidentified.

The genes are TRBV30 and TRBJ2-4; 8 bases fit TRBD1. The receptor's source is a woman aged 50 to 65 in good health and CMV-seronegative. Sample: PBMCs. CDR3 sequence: CAWSRGLAKNIQYF. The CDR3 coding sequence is TGTGCCTGGAGCAGGGGGCTGGCCAAAAACATTCAGTACTTC.